The 16 T cell receptor beta chains in this list originate from one sample, sequenced in a study of regulatory T cells in long-lasting Graves disease. Investigators prepared the TCR beta libraries by applying iRepertoire HTBI primers and Arm-PCR of CDR3 regions. TCRdb fed the multiplex PCR reads into MiXCR, producing one record per CDR3 protein. The sample carries about 660,000 distinct CDR3 sequences, 25% to 30% recorded once. The time point: persistent/refractory GD, antithyroid drugs over 5 years with positive TRAb. After RNA was extracted from PBMCs, the TCR library was made from it. Material: peripheral blood mononuclear cells (PBMCs), obtained when the disease was refractory, from a patient treated with antithyroid drugs. These receptors originate from a female donor with Graves disease.

This clonotype was picked up many times. The gene calls are TRBV28 and TRBJ2-7; D is undetermined. CDR3 length: 14 residues. In germline, CDR1 is MDHEN, CDR2 SYDVKM. V was shortened by 9 bases and J by 2 bases, with 17 bases between the two germline ends. CDR3 sequence: CARRLGPRPYEQYF. The DNA of the CDR3 is TGTGCCAGAAGACTCGGCCCAAGACCCTACGAGCAGTACTTC.

The gene calls are TRBV11-2 and TRBJ1-2; 12 bases agree with TRBD1. Per germline, CDR1 SGHAT and CDR2 FQNNGV. Germline trimming cut 5 bases from V and 8 bases from J; bases unmatched to any gene: 15. This CDR3 region has 17 residues. The CDR3 region is CASSPTGTGGTLGGYTF. CDR3 DNA sequence: TGTGCCAGCAGCCCGACCGGGACAGGGGGCACGCTGGGCGGCTACACCTTC. The full variable domain, its missing parts supplied by reference TRBV11-2 and TRBJ1-2, is EAGVAQSPRYKIIEKRQSVAFWCNPISGHATLYWYQQILGQGPKLLIQFQNNGVVDDSQLPKDRFSAERLKGVDSTLKIQPAKLEDSAVYLCASSPTGTGGTLGGYTFGSGTRLTVV.

This clonotype was seen repeatedly, ten times or more. The CDR3 spells CASGNRQGDGYTF. The CDR3 DNA follows: TGTGCCAGCGGAAATCGACAGGGGGATGGCTACACCTTC. The chain combines TRBV12-3 or TRBV12-4 with TRBJ1-2; 9 bases agree with TRBD1. CDR3 length: 13 amino acids. The trim removed 8 bases at V and 6 bases at J, leaving 7 bases unmatched.

The table lists this clonotype with a few counts. The chain is built from TRBV5-1 and TRBJ1-1, with D uncertain. CDR3 size: 13 residues. Trimming took 2 bases from V and 4 from J, leaving 9 bases between them. Germline values: CDR1 SGHRS, CDR2 YFSETQ. In DNA form, the CDR3 reads TGCGCCAGCAGCTTTAACGGAGGCACTGAAGCTTTCTTT. Encoded protein: CASSFNGGTEAFF.

This clonotype has just a few counts. The V gene is TRBV29-1, the J gene TRBJ1-5; 12 bases agree with TRBD1. The germline CDR1 and CDR2 sequences are SQVTM and ANQGSEA. This CDR3 region has 15 residues. V was pared by 7 bases and J by 2 bases, with 6 bases of the junction left unmatched. The CDR3, as DNA: TGCAGCGCCGGGACAGGGGGCGATGGCAATCAGCCCCAGCATTTT. Amino acids: CSAGTGGDGNQPQHF.

This clonotype was seen a handful of times. The chain combines TRBV27 with TRBJ1-1, with D tentatively TRBD1 (5 bases). The CDR3 contains 14 residues. V lost 5 bases and J lost 4, with 14 bases in between. Per the germline V gene, CDR1 is MNHEY and CDR2 is SMNVEV (reference sequence). CDR3 region: CASSKTARGTEAFF. DNA for the CDR3: TGTGCCAGCAGTAAGACAGCCCGGGGCACTGAAGCTTTCTTT.

This clonotype was detected a few times. The chain combines TRBV4-2 with TRBJ1-1; D is uncertain. V was shortened by 1 base and J by 5 bases, with 8 bases between the two germline ends. CDR1 and CDR2 (germline): LGHNA, YNFKEQ. The CDR3 totals 13 residues. The CDR3 DNA reads as TGTGCCAGCAGCCAAGCGGTGGGTACTGAAGCTTTCTTT. Translation: CASSQAVGTEAFF.

The rearrangement uses TRBV30 and TRBJ1-3; D remains ambiguous. V lost 0 bases and J lost 4, with 7 bases in between. CDR3 length: 13 amino acids. Germline V gene lookup returns CDR1 GTSNPN and CDR2 SVGIG (reference sequence). The CDR3 loop reads CAWSVARGNTIYF. CDR3 in DNA: TGTGCCTGGAGTGTCGCCAGAGGAAACACCATATATTTT.

This clonotype was observed a few times. One base away lies a much larger clone, so this may be a sequencing read error. The rearrangement links TRBV25-1 to TRBJ1-1; weak D call: TRBD1 (6 bases). Germline lookup yields CDR1 MGHDK and CDR2 SYGVNS. V was clipped by 3 bases and J by 1 base, with 9 bases between them. This CDR3 has 14 residues. In DNA, the CDR3 is TGTGCCAGCAGTGAGCCGGGACAGAACACTGAAGCTTTCTTT. It yields the protein CASSEPGQNTEAFF.

This clonotype occurred many times. The chain links TRBV12-3 or TRBV12-4 to TRBJ1-5, with TRBD1 identical over 9 bases. V lost 5 bases, J lost 2 bases, and 7 bases stayed unmatched. The CDR3 is made up of 16 amino acids. In DNA, the CDR3 is TGTGCCAGCAGTCCACAGGGGGCGATGGGCAATCAGCCCCAGCATTTT. Protein sequence: CASSPQGAMGNQPQHF.

This clonotype was picked up a small number of times. V and J are TRBV11-2 and TRBJ2-7; tentatively, D is TRBD1 (7 bases). With 5 bases removed from V and 3 bases from J, the gap between germline ends came to 20 bases. Germline CDR1 reads SGHAT; CDR2 reads FQNNGV. The CDR3 spans 16 residues. The CDR3 DNA reads as TGTGCCAGCAGCGGAGCCGAATACAGGGGAGGCTACGAGCAGTACTTC. It encodes CASSGAEYRGGYEQYF.

The chain couples TRBV30 to TRBJ2-3; D perhaps matches TRBD2 (5 bases). Trimming stripped 4 bases from V and 5 bases from J, with 13 bases between. The CDR3 is 13 residues long. The germline gives CDR1 GTSNPN, CDR2 SVGIG (reference sequence). The CDR3 is CAWTNGIGDTQYF. Here the CDR3 DNA reads TGTGCCTGGACGAACGGGATCGGAGATACGCAGTATTTT.

This clonotype has a count of ten or more. The chain is built from TRBV11-2 and TRBJ2-5; D remains ambiguous. Deletions cut 1 base from V and 5 bases from J, with 11 bases between. Germline CDR1 reads SGHAT; CDR2 reads FQNNGV. There are 14 residues in the CDR3. CDR3 DNA sequence: TGTGCCAGCAGCTTAGTACGGCGCCCGGAGACCCAGTACTTC. It is translated as CASSLVRRPETQYF.

This clonotype has just a few counts. This chain uses TRBV28 with TRBJ1-4, with D possibly TRBD1 on 5 matching bases. Germline V CDR1 and CDR2: MDHEN, SYDVKM. Trimming cost V 0 bases and J 7 bases, with 18 bases left between them. The length of the CDR3 is 17 residues. For the CDR3, the DNA is TGTGCCAGCAGTTTATGGGGGCCTAATTACATTCGTGAAAAACTGTTTTTT. Translation: CASSLWGPNYIREKLFF.

This clonotype has only a few counts. The chain is built from TRBV12-3 or TRBV12-4 and TRBJ1-1, with 7 nucleotides matching TRBD1. V lost 6 bases, J lost 3 bases, and 13 bases stayed unmatched. The CDR3 totals 16 residues. The CDR3 DNA sequence: TGTGCCAGCAGCCGGACGACAGGGATCGGGGACACTGAAGCTTTCTTT. Its protein is CASSRTTGIGDTEAFF.

In this sample, this clonotype turned up a few times. V is TRBV11-2 and J is TRBJ2-7, with D maybe TRBD1 (5 bases). V was cut by 6 bases and J by 0 bases, with 12 bases left in between. Germline loops: CDR1 SGHAT, CDR2 FQNNGV. The CDR3 is 14 amino acids. The CDR3 region has the DNA TGTGCCAGCAGACCCGGACACCGCTCCTACGAGCAGTACTTC. It codes for CASRPGHRSYEQYF.